This T cell receptor beta chain was retrieved from a study of blood T cell dynamics during melanoma immunotherapy (dated by TCRdb to between 2020 and 2021). About the full investigation: Patients had metastatic melanoma and received first-line pembrolizumab or nivolumab plus ipilimumab as standard of care in the United Kingdom. To find early correlates of response, the study profiled the peripheral T cell receptor repertoires of patients with metastatic melanoma both before and after one cycle of checkpoint inhibitor therapy. The training cohort consisted of consecutive patients, while an additional independent group of patients from the same centre was pooled to form an external validation set. Study-wide findings and limitations: Unlike progressors, patients who went on to achieve disease control showed a bifurcated reorganization of the PBMC repertoire at W3, with either increased clonality or increased diversity. The study was unable to establish whether the T cell clones driving the repertoire changes were melanoma-specific or instead reflected general immune activation. The relatively small sample size was acknowledged as something that could potentially limit how far the results can be generalized.

CDR1 and CDR2, per the germline V gene, are MGHRA and YSYEKL. The germline ends are 11 bases apart after V is trimmed by 0 bases and J by 8 bases. Taken from cysteine to phenylalanine, the CDR3 has 15 residues. Just CDR3 DNA is preserved here, 45 bases in frame from base 1. Remarks on this clone: The specificity of this receptor is unknown. No clone much larger than this one lies a single base away; base qualities are absent.

Every bulk PBMC sample was loaded with the same fixed amount of 350 to 450 ng of DNA. TCR beta CDR3 sequences were amplified from genomic DNA with the immunoSEQ TCRb Assay kit following manufacturer instructions. The KAPA Library Quantification Kit for Illumina platforms was used to quantify pooled libraries by qPCR. Pooled libraries were sequenced on an Illumina NextSeq 500, clustered at roughly 0.55-1.1 pM. The authors processed their data as follows. The TCR data were analyzed using immunoSEQ ANALYZER and the R LymphoSeq package. A rearrangement efficiency score was calculated as productive divided by the sum of productive and non-productive CDR3 sequences. Clonality was measured with the Gini coefficient and diversity with the Renyi index at alpha=1, compared pairwise between timepoints within each patient. Clonal relatedness used an edit distance of 3, and repertoire similarity used the Bhattacharyya coefficient, both computed in LymphoSeq. To classify response, a linear discriminant analysis based on week-3 changes in clonality and diversity was built with the R MASS and caret packages. TCRdb retrieved this table from immuneACCESS and kept in-frame rearrangements only. Not all clones are present; in checked studies, unresolved V genes account for under half, and no reason is known for the remainder. Clonal size and the V and J genes are those of that table, whereas D and trimming came from the DNA. This sample has about 7,600 clones in its table, and approximately 81% of those were observed once. 5.2% of the sample rests with the top ten.

The time point label, read with the paper, signifies: week 3, after first cycle of checkpoint inhibitor. Blood samples were taken before treatment (T0) and at week 3 (W3), following the first cycle of checkpoint blockade. Except for two patients with rapid clinical progression, response was assessed 12 weeks after the first infusion by RECIST 1.1; disease control meant complete response, partial response or stable disease. Any patient who had received prior systemic cancer treatment, was on concomitant immunosuppressant therapy or had synchronous other active malignancies was excluded. Bulk PBMC and plasma cell-free DNA were both sequenced for TCR beta so that circulating cells and T cell turnover could be tracked. PBMC were isolated from blood with Lymphoprep and SepMate tubes, followed by red cell lysis. QIAamp DNA Blood Mini kits were used to extract DNA from PBMC and sorted T cell subsets.

This receptor was identified in a human donor with melanoma. The input for sequencing was blood, taken from a patient treated with checkpoint blockade. The V gene is TRBV4-1 and the J gene is TRBJ1-6; there is no confident call for the D gene. The DNA reads as follows: TGCGCCAGCAGCCAAGATGGCCAGCCCCATTCACCCCTCCACTTT. The translation is CASSQDGQPHSPLHF.